A selection of T cell receptor beta chains follows, all from one sample in a study of CD8+CD57+ T cells in acquired aplastic anemia. TCRdb ran MiXCR on the reads and lists one entry per CDR3 protein. The sample lists around 190,000 distinct CDR3 sequences, around 63% occurring once. Input material: sorted CD4+, CD8+, or CD8+CD57+ T cells (not recorded which) from PBMCs. These receptors came from a human donor in good health. The CDR3 runs from the conserved cysteine through the conserved F or W. A D gene is named only where the DNA matches it firmly. Part of the rows lack a size; the others show once, few, many or a class for expanded clones.

J gene: TRBJ1-5; clone size: -; V gene: TRBV29-1; D gene: -; CDR3 DNA: TGCAGCGTTGCACAGAATAGCAATCAGCCCCAGCATTTT; CDR3 protein: CSVAQNSNQPQHF
J gene: TRBJ1-1; clone size: many; V gene: TRBV10-3; D gene: TRBD1; CDR3 DNA: TGTGCCATCAGTGGGGGACAGGGGGAAAACACTGAAGCTTTCTTT; CDR3 protein: CAISGGQGENTEAFF
J gene: TRBJ1-1; clone size: -; V gene: TRBV5-6; D gene: -; CDR3 DNA: TGTGCCAGCAGCTTGCCGGGTGAGAACACTGAAGCTTTCTTT; CDR3 protein: CASSLPGENTEAFF
J gene: TRBJ2-2; clone size: many; V gene: TRBV7-9; D gene: TRBD2; CDR3 DNA: TGTGCCAGCAGCCCGGCGTTCGCGGGGGAGAACACCGGGGAGCTGTTTTTT; CDR3 protein: CASSPAFAGENTGELFF
J gene: TRBJ1-2; clone size: many; V gene: TRBV2; D gene: -; CDR3 DNA: TGTGCCAGCAGTGAAGTCCAGGACGGCTATGGCTACACCTTC; CDR3 protein: CASSEVQDGYGYTF
J gene: TRBJ2-3; clone size: -; V gene: TRBV5-1; D gene: -; CDR3 DNA: TGCGCCAGCAGCCGATCGTCTGGGGGCCGGACAGATACGCAGTATTTT; CDR3 protein: CASSRSSGGRTDTQYF
J gene: TRBJ2-6; clone size: many; V gene: TRBV7-9; D gene: -; CDR3 DNA: TGTGCCAGCAGCCGATCGGACAGTCGGAATTCTGGGGCCAACGTCCTGACTTTC; CDR3 protein: CASSRSDSRNSGANVLTF
J gene: TRBJ2-3; clone size: -; V gene: TRBV15; D gene: -; CDR3 DNA: TGTGCCACCAGCCCCACAGGAGGGGTCCCCCAAGATACGCAGTATTTT; CDR3 protein: CATSPTGGVPQDTQYF
J gene: TRBJ1-4; clone size: -; V gene: TRBV7-6; D gene: -; CDR3 DNA: TGTGCCAGCAGCCTCGGCGGCTCCATTGCAACTAATGAAAAACTGTTTTTT; CDR3 protein: CASSLGGSIATNEKLFF
J gene: TRBJ2-7; clone size: -; V gene: TRBV20-1; D gene: -; CDR3 DNA: TGCAGTGCTAGAGATGAGAATCAGGGCTACGAGCAGCACTTC; CDR3 protein: CSARDENQGYEQHF
J gene: TRBJ1-6; clone size: few; V gene: TRBV2; D gene: -; CDR3 DNA: TGTGCCAGCAGTGAATCGGGGAAATCACCCCTCCACTTT; CDR3 protein: CASSESGKSPLHF
J gene: TRBJ1-6; clone size: -; V gene: TRBV14; D gene: TRBD1; CDR3 DNA: TGTGCCAGCAGCCAAGTGTCAGGGGGTAATTCACCCCTCCACTTT; CDR3 protein: CASSQVSGGNSPLHF
J gene: TRBJ2-3; clone size: few; V gene: TRBV2; D gene: TRBD2; CDR3 DNA: TGTGCCAGCAGTGGTGGGACTAGCGGGAGGGGCACAGATACGCAGTATTTT; CDR3 protein: CASSGGTSGRGTDTQYF
J gene: TRBJ2-7; clone size: few; V gene: TRBV29-1; D gene: TRBD2; CDR3 DNA: TGCAGCAGTTACACCCGGGAGGATCCCTACGAGCAGTACTTC; CDR3 protein: CSSYTREDPYEQYF
J gene: TRBJ1-2; clone size: many; V gene: TRBV19; D gene: TRBD1; CDR3 DNA: TGTGCCAGTAGTACAGGGGACAGGGGAAGCGGCTACACCTTC; CDR3 protein: CASSTGDRGSGYTF
J gene: TRBJ1-6; clone size: -; V gene: TRBV10-3; D gene: -; CDR3 DNA: TGTGCCTTCAGTGAACAGGCTCCTAACTCACCCCTCCACTTT; CDR3 protein: CAFSEQAPNSPLHF
J gene: TRBJ1-6; clone size: -; V gene: TRBV2; D gene: -; CDR3 DNA: TGTGCCAGCAGAGGAACCTATAATTCACCCCTCCACTTT; CDR3 protein: CASRGTYNSPLHF
J gene: TRBJ2-2; clone size: many; V gene: TRBV7-9; D gene: -; CDR3 DNA: TGTGCCAGCAGCTCCCCTAGGGGATCCGGGGAGCTGTTTTTT; CDR3 protein: CASSSPRGSGELFF
J gene: TRBJ1-2; clone size: -; V gene: TRBV7-2; D gene: -; CDR3 DNA: TGTGCCAGCAGCTTAGCGGCTGGCTACACCTTC; CDR3 protein: CASSLAAGYTF
J gene: TRBJ2-7; clone size: -; V gene: TRBV19; D gene: -; CDR3 DNA: TGTGCCAGTAGTATAGTTGGGCAGGGGAACTACGAGCAGTACTTC; CDR3 protein: CASSIVGQGNYEQYF
J gene: TRBJ1-1; clone size: many; V gene: TRBV6-1; D gene: -; CDR3 DNA: TGTGCCAGCAGTGATCTGGGCAAGGGGTTAAGAGAAGCTTTCTTT; CDR3 protein: CASSDLGKGLREAFF
J gene: TRBJ2-4; clone size: few; V gene: TRBV20-1; D gene: TRBD2; CDR3 DNA: TGCAGTGCGCGCTGGGAGGGCATTCAGTACTTC; CDR3 protein: CSARWEGIQYF
J gene: TRBJ1-6; clone size: -; V gene: TRBV12-3/TRBV12-4; D gene: -; CDR3 DNA: TGTGCCAGTGGGTCGGTAGCCTCACCCCTCCACTTT; CDR3 protein: CASGSVASPLHF
J gene: TRBJ2-1; clone size: -; V gene: TRBV20-1; D gene: TRBD2; CDR3 DNA: TGCAGTGCTAAACTAGCGGACTCCTACAATGAGCAGTTCTTC; CDR3 protein: CSAKLADSYNEQFF
J gene: TRBJ1-5; clone size: -; V gene: TRBV3-1; D gene: -; CDR3 DNA: TGTGCCAGCAGCCGCAATAGCAATCAGCCCCAGCATTTT; CDR3 protein: CASSRNSNQPQHF
J gene: TRBJ1-6; clone size: -; V gene: TRBV7-9; D gene: TRBD1; CDR3 DNA: TGTGCCAGCAGCTTGTACGGACAGGGGGCGCGTGATTCACCCCTCCACTTT; CDR3 protein: CASSLYGQGARDSPLHF
J gene: TRBJ1-5; clone size: -; V gene: TRBV2; D gene: TRBD1; CDR3 DNA: TGTGCCAGCCTCGGACAGGGTACTCAGCCCCAGCATTTT; CDR3 protein: CASLGQGTQPQHF
J gene: TRBJ2-1; clone size: -; V gene: TRBV7-3; D gene: -; CDR3 DNA: TGTGCCAGCAGCTTAGGGGTGGGGGCCGGGTCCAATGAGCAGTTCTTC; CDR3 protein: CASSLGVGAGSNEQFF
J gene: TRBJ2-7; clone size: -; V gene: TRBV5-1; D gene: TRBD2; CDR3 DNA: TGCGCCAGCAGCTCGGTTACGGGAGGGGCCTACGAGCAGTACTTC; CDR3 protein: CASSSVTGGAYEQYF
J gene: TRBJ1-4; clone size: -; V gene: TRBV10-1; D gene: -; CDR3 DNA: TGCGCCAGCAGCGCACATCATGAGGAACTGTTTTTT; CDR3 protein: CASSAHHEELFF
J gene: TRBJ1-4; clone size: -; V gene: TRBV6-6; D gene: -; CDR3 DNA: TGTGCCAGCAGTCCCGTACAGGGCGTCGAAAAACTGTTTTTT; CDR3 protein: CASSPVQGVEKLFF
J gene: TRBJ1-1; clone size: -; V gene: TRBV20-1; D gene: TRBD1; CDR3 DNA: TGCAGTGCGAGGACAGGGCGGCGGAACACTGAAGCTTTCTTT; CDR3 protein: CSARTGRRNTEAFF
J gene: TRBJ2-3; clone size: few; V gene: TRBV11-2; D gene: -; CDR3 DNA: TGTGCCAGCAGCTGGCGGGGTGGCGGAAGCACAGATACGCAGTATTTT; CDR3 protein: CASSWRGGGSTDTQYF
J gene: TRBJ2-7; clone size: many; V gene: TRBV29-1; D gene: TRBD1; CDR3 DNA: TGCAGCGCGCAGACAGGGGCGGCGTACGAGCAGTACTTC; CDR3 protein: CSAQTGAAYEQYF
J gene: TRBJ2-7; clone size: once; V gene: TRBV20-1; D gene: TRBD1; CDR3 DNA: TGCAGTGCTAGACCAGGGACAGCAATCTACGAGCAGTACTTC; CDR3 protein: CSARPGTAIYEQYF
J gene: TRBJ2-2; clone size: few; V gene: TRBV20-1; D gene: -; CDR3 DNA: TGCAGTGCTAGGGACTTCGAGGGGGGGCTTTTCGACGAGCTGTTTTTT; CDR3 protein: CSARDFEGGLFDELFF
J gene: TRBJ2-6; clone size: -; V gene: TRBV12-3/TRBV12-4; D gene: -; CDR3 DNA: TGTGCCAGCAGTTTAAGGAGTCTTGGGGCCAACGTCCTGACTTTC; CDR3 protein: CASSLRSLGANVLTF
J gene: TRBJ2-7; clone size: -; V gene: TRBV7-4; D gene: -; CDR3 DNA: TGTGCCAGCAGCCCCCCAGGGAGGTACGAGCAGTACTTC; CDR3 protein: CASSPPGRYEQYF
J gene: TRBJ2-7; clone size: -; V gene: TRBV20-1; D gene: -; CDR3 DNA: TGCAGTGCTAGCCAGGGCTACGAGCAGTACTTC; CDR3 protein: CSASQGYEQYF
J gene: TRBJ1-6; clone size: -; V gene: TRBV7-2; D gene: -; CDR3 DNA: TGTGCCAGCAGCTCACGTCCCTTGGGGGGGGGGAATTCACCCCTCCACTTT; CDR3 protein: CASSSRPLGGGNSPLHF
J gene: TRBJ2-5; clone size: -; V gene: TRBV9; D gene: TRBD1; CDR3 DNA: TGTGCCAGCAGTGGGACAGTAGGCAAGACACAGTACTTC; CDR3 protein: CASSGTVGKTQYF